This TCR beta chain was observed in a study of shared clonotypes between healthy human individuals. Study as a whole: Three plates were used per donor for CD4 naive, three for CD4 memory, two for CD8 naive and one for CD8 memory.

Running of the assay took place at deep level. TCRdb's table, derived via immunoSEQ multiplex PCR, lists solely in-frame clones and lacks some. The table shows 550,000 to 600,000 clones, with nearly 98% occurring only once. This CDR3 spans 15 amino acids. From germline, CDR1 is MNHEY and CDR2 SVGAGI. The V end lost 2 bases, the J end lost 5 bases, and 14 bases lay between the germline ends. It was CD45RO-negative cells, positively selected for CCR7, that made up naive CD8 cells, with terminally differentiated effector memory CD45RA+ cells excluded. The sample was naive CD8+ T cells sorted from blood. The rearrangement links TRBV6-5 to TRBJ2-3, with D possibly matching TRBD1 (6 bases). This receptor was taken from a man younger than 40 in good health. CDR3 sequence: CASSYVAGAGDTQYF. The CDR3 bases are TGTGCCAGCAGTTACGTGGCAGGGGCGGGAGATACGCAGTATTTT.